Shown below are 19 T cell receptor beta chains from a single sample sequenced in a study of tumor and adjacent non-tumor tissue in lung cancer. TCRbeta libraries were built with three rounds of nested PCR, modified from ARM-PCR. A single record per CDR3 protein comes from TCRdb applying MiXCR to the multiplex PCR reads. The data show 70,000 to 90,000 distinct CDR3 sequences, approximately 78% seen once. The template was RNA from unsorted bulk tissue. This non-tumor lung sample came from over 3 cm beyond the tumor edge. Sequenced sample: distant non-tumor lung tissue. These receptors all come from a man aged 55 to 70 with non-small cell lung cancer.

For this clonotype: A clone one base away is much larger, so this may be a read error. The chain is built from TRBV20-1 and TRBJ1-1; D may be TRBD1 (5 bases). V gave up 6 bases and J gave up 4 bases, with 18 bases separating them. Germline CDR1 reads DFQATT; CDR2 reads SNEGSKA (reference sequence). This CDR3 comprises 14 residues. DNA for the CDR3: TGCAGTGCCAGCGGGGGGGGTATGAGCACTGAAGCTTTCTTT. It encodes CSASGGGMSTEAFF.

With regard to this clonotype: Its ends do not fully match the called genes, so a read error is possible. The V call is TRBV7-3, the J call TRBJ1-1; D is unresolved. CDR1 is SGHTA, CDR2 FQGTGA, per germline. The CDR3 extends over 13 amino acids. The CDR3: CASSLTVKTEAFF. The CDR3 nucleotides are TGTGCCAGCAGCTTAACAGTGAAAACTGAAGCTTTCTTT.

This clonotype was counted a single time. This rearrangement joins TRBV4-3 to TRBJ2-6, with D possibly TRBD1 on 5 matching bases. V lost 0 bases and J lost 7, with 13 bases in between. The germline gives CDR1 LGHNA, CDR2 YSLEER. There are 16 residues in the CDR3. CDR3 sequence reads: CASSQEGLSGANVLTF. CDR3 nucleotides: TGCGCCAGCAGCCAAGAGGGGCTGTCAGGTGCCAACGTCCTGACTTTC.

Remarks on this clonotype: Because the CDR3 is missing its conserved closing phenylalanine or tryptophan, this is likely a read error. The rearrangement joins TRBV12-3 or TRBV12-4 to TRBJ1-5; 8 bases fit TRBD1. The CDR3 is 17 residues long. The CDR3 nucleotides are TGTGCCAGCACTTTAGGTGGACAGGGAGCGAACAATCAGCCCCAGCATCTT. Translating it yields CASTLGGQGANNQPQHL.

As for this clonotype: A much larger clonotype is one base distant, so this may be a read error. The chain combines TRBV5-4 with TRBJ2-1; D is perhaps TRBD1 (5 bases). The length of the CDR3 is 15 residues. Germline V lookup: CDR1 SGHNT, CDR2 YYREEE (reference sequence). CDR3 sequence: CTSSTPRVSDNEQFF. In DNA form, the CDR3 reads TGTACCAGCAGCACCCCCAGGGTTTCCGACAATGAGCAGTTCTTC. The entire variable domain, with the rest obtained from reference TRBV5-4 and TRBJ2-1, is as follows: ETGVTQSPTHLIKTRGQQVTLRCSSQSGHNTVSWYQQALGQGPQFIFQYYREEENGRGNFPPRFSGLQFPNYSSELNVNALELDDSALYLCTSSTPRVSDNEQFFGPGTRLTVL.

A note on this clonotype: Relative to the germline gene, one junction end is altered; a read error may explain this. CDR3 nucleotides: TGTGCCAGCAGCTCTCGGGGAGCGGGAGGATACAGACCCGGGGAGTTGTTTTTT. It is translated as CASSSRGAGGYRPGELFF. The gene calls are TRBV11-3 and TRBJ2-2; 9 bases agree with TRBD2. Germline V gene sequence: CDR1 SGHNT, CDR2 YENEEA. The CDR3 has 18 amino acids.

This clonotype was picked up one time. The J gene is TRBJ2-1, the V gene TRBV11-3; TRBD2 matches 9 bases. V trimming: 5 bases; J trimming: 15 bases; junction bases outside the gene matches: 17. This CDR3 comprises 15 residues. The V gene's germline CDR1 is SGHNT and CDR2 YENEEA. CDR3 loop: CASSPSSGTNNEWFF. The CDR3 bases are TGTGCCAGCAGCCCGTCTAGCGGGACCAACAACGAGTGGTTCTTC.

Turning to this clonotype: The junction shows a germline mismatch at one end, possibly a read error. The rearrangement links TRBV20-1 to TRBJ2-7; D tentatively fits TRBD1 or TRBD2 (5 bases each). This CDR3 is built from 12 residues. Germline lookup yields CDR1 DFQATT and CDR2 SNEGSKA (reference sequence). The chain's CDR3 is CSVGATELEEYF. CDR3 sequence (DNA): TGCAGTGTCGGGGCCACCGAACTCGAGGAGTATTTC.

On this clonotype: Mismatch with germline at one junction end may stem from a read error. The chain uses TRBV20-1 and TRBJ1-2, with D hard to call. The CDR3 runs 11 residues. Germline assignment: CDR1 DFQATT and CDR2 SNEGSKA (reference sequence). The CDR3: CSARRSCCYAF. The DNA for the CDR3 is TGCAGTGCTAGGAGGTCCTGTTGCTACGCCTTC.

Concerning this clonotype: A junction end diverges from the germline sequence, so it may reflect a read error. The gene calls are TRBV11-2 and TRBJ2-6; D possibly corresponds to TRBD1 (6 bases). Germline CDR1 SGHAT, CDR2 FQNNGV. There are 19 residues in the CDR3. CDR3 amino acids: CVSSLVPNDRPFGANVTTF. In DNA, the CDR3 is TGTGTCAGCAGCTTAGTTCCAAATGACAGGCCCTTTGGGGCCAACGTCACGACTTTC.

Notes on this clonotype: Here the CDR3 omits its conserved ending phenylalanine or tryptophan, so a read error is the likely source. Here the CDR3 DNA reads TGCGCCAGCAGCCACGATCCGCCTGGGGACACCGGGGAGCTGTTTATT. It translates to CASSHDPPGDTGELFI. The chain has TRBV4-3 and TRBJ2-2; D call uncertain. V was cut by 3 bases and J by 3 bases, with 14 bases left in between. The germline V gene encodes CDR1 LGHNA and CDR2 YSLEER. The CDR3 length is 16 residues.

This clonotype was observed at least ten times. At one boundary the junction diverges from the germline segment, which might be a read error. This chain links TRBV6-1 with TRBJ1-1; a possible D gene is TRBD1 (6 bases). Germline CDR1 and CDR2: MNHNS and SASEGT. The CDR3 covers 15 residues. DNA of the CDR3: TGTGCCAGCAGCGATGGGCCGGGGGCCGGAACTGGAGCTTTCTTT. Translation: CASSDGPGAGTGAFF.

Concerning this clonotype itself: One base away lies a much larger clone, so this may be a sequencing read error. The rearrangement uses TRBV5-5 and TRBJ1-4; D is undetermined. The CDR3 spans 14 residues. Germline V gives CDR1 SGHKS, CDR2 YYEKEE (reference sequence). CDR3 nucleotide sequence: TGTGCCAGCATCTTGGAAAGGGTAGTCCAAAAGCTGTTTTTT. This codes for CASILERVVQKLFF.

With respect to this clonotype: A read error may account for a junction end that differs from germline. J is TRBJ2-7 and V is TRBV20-1, with TRBD1 as a possible D gene (6 bases). Germline V lookup: CDR1 DFQATT, CDR2 SNEGSKA (reference sequence). The CDR3 spans 12 residues. The CDR3: CSVRNRADEHYF. CDR3 sequence (DNA): TGCAGTGTTAGAAACAGGGCGGACGAGCACTACTTC.

This chain joins TRBV13 and TRBJ2-1, with TRBD2 matching 16 bases. The DNA end is more similar to TRBJ2-7, so the J call may be wrong. Germline V lookup: CDR1 PRHDT, CDR2 FYEKMQ (reference sequence). The CDR3 sequence is 18 residues long. The CDR3 loop reads CASSLAGLAGGSYDEQYF. DNA for the CDR3: TGTGCCAGCAGCTTAGCGGGACTAGCGGGAGGGTCCTACGATGAGCAGTACTTC.

Comments on this clonotype: Since the CDR3 does not end with the conserved phenylalanine or tryptophan, this likely comes from a read error. The chain combines TRBV4-3 with TRBJ2-5; D is undetermined. This CDR3 contains 15 residues. CDR1 is LGHNA, CDR2 YSLEER, per germline. The CDR3 region is CASNQGPGPQETQYL. The CDR3 DNA follows: TGCGCCAGCAACCAAGGGCCGGGTCCCCAAGAGACCCAGTACCTC.

Worth noting for this clonotype: A read error may account for a junction end that differs from germline. V gene TRBV11-2 combines with J gene TRBJ2-6; D gene unclear. CDR3 length equals 19 residues. Germline V lookup: CDR1 SGHAT, CDR2 FQNNGV. The CDR3 region is CASSLVPKDEPSGTNVLTF. The CDR3 bases are TGTGCCAGCAGCTTAGTTCCAAAGGACGAGCCCTCTGGGACCAACGTCCTGACTTTC.

Notes on this clonotype: Given a much more abundant clone one base away, this may be a read error. This rearrangement joins TRBV9 to TRBJ2-5, with 8 bases that match TRBD1. This CDR3 comprises 17 residues. CDR1 and CDR2 (germline): SGDLS, YYNGEE. The CDR3 reads CSSSVGLYDRGQETQYF. In DNA form, the CDR3 reads TGTTCCAGCAGCGTAGGACTTTACGACAGGGGTCAAGAGACCCAGTACTTC.

In its sample, this clonotype was seen once. The CDR3 ends on some other residue instead of the conserved phenylalanine or tryptophan, so this is likely a read error. The J gene is TRBJ2-6, the V gene TRBV11-2; TRBD1 aligns across 7 bases. Germline V lookup: CDR1 SGHAT, CDR2 FQNNGV. The CDR3 consists of 19 residues. The CDR3 sequence: CAISLVPKDRPSGANGLTY. Written as DNA, the CDR3 is TGTGCCATCAGCTTAGTTCCAAAGGACAGGCCCTCTGGGGCCAACGGCCTGACTTAC.